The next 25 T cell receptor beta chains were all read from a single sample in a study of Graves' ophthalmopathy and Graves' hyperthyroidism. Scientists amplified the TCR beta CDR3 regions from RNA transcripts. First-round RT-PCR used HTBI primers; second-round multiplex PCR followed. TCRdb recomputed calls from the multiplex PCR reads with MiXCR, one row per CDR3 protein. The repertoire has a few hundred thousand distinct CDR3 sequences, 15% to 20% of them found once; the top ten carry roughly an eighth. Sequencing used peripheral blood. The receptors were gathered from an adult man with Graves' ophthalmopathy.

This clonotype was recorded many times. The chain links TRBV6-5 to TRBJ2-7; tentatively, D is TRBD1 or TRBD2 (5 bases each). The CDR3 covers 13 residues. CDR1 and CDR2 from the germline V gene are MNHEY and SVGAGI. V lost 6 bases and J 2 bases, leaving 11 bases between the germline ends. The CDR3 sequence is CASRRGSAYEQYF. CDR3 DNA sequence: TGTGCCAGCAGGAGGGGTTCAGCCTACGAGCAGTACTTC.

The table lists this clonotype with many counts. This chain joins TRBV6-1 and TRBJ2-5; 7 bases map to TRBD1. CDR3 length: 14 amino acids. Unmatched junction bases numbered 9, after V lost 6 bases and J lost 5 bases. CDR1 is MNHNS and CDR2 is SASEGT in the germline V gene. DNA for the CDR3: TGTGCCAGCAGCTCGGACAGGTTGGGGGAGACCCAGTACTTC. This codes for CASSSDRLGETQYF.

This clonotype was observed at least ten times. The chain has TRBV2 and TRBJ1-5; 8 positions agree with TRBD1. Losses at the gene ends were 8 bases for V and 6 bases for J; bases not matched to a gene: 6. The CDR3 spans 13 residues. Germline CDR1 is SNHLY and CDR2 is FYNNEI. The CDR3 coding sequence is TGTGCCAGCGCAACAGGGGGAAGTCAGCCCCAGCATTTT. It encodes CASATGGSQPQHF.

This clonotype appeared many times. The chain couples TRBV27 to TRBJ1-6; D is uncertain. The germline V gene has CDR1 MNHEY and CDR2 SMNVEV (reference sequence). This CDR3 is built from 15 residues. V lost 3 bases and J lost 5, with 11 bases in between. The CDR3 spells CASSFAAGHNSPLHF. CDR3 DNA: TGTGCCAGCAGTTTCGCGGCAGGTCATAATTCACCCCTCCACTTT.

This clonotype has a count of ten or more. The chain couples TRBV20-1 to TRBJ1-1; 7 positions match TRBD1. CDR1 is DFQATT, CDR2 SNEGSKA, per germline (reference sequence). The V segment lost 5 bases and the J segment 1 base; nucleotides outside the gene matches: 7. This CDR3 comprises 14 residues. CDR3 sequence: CSAQKGGKNTEAFF. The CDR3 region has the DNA TGCAGTGCTCAGAAAGGGGGCAAGAACACTGAAGCTTTCTTT.

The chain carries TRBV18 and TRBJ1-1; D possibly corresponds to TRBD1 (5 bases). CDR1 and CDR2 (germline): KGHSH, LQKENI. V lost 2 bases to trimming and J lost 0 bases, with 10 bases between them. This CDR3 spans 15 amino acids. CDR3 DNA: TGTGCCAGCTCACCAGAGGGACGGATGAACACTGAAGCTTTCTTT. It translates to CASSPEGRMNTEAFF.

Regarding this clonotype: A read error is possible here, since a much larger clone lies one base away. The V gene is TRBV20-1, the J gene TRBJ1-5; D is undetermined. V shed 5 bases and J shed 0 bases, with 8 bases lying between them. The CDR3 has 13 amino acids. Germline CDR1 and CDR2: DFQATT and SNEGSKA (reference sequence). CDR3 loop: CSAWVYSNQPQHF. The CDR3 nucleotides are TGCAGTGCTTGGGTCTATAGCAATCAGCCCCAGCATTTT.

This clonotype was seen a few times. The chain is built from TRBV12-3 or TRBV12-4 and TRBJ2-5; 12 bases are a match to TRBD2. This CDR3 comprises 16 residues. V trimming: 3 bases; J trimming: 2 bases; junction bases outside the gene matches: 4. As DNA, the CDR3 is TGTGCCAGCAGTTTCACTAGCGGGAGGAGTCAAGAGACCCAGTACTTC. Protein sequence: CASSFTSGRSQETQYF.

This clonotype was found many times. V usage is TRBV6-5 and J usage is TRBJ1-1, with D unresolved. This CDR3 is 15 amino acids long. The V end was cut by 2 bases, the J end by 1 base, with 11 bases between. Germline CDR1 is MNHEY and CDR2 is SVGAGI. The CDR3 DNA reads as TGTGCCAGCAGTTACGGGTATGGAGAGAACACTGAAGCTTTCTTT. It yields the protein CASSYGYGENTEAFF.

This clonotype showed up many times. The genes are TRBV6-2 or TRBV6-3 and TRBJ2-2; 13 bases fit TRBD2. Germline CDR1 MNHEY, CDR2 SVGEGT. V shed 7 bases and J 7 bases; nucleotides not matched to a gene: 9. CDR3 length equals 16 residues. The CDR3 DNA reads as TGTGCCAGCACCGGACTAGCGGGGGTTAGCGTCGGGGAGCTGTTTTTT. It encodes CASTGLAGVSVGELFF.

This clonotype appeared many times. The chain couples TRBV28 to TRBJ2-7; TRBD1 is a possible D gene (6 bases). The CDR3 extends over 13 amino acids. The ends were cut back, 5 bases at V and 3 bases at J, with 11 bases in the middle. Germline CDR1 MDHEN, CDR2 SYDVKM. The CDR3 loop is CASSGQPNYEQYF. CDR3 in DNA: TGTGCCAGCAGTGGACAGCCGAACTACGAGCAGTACTTC.

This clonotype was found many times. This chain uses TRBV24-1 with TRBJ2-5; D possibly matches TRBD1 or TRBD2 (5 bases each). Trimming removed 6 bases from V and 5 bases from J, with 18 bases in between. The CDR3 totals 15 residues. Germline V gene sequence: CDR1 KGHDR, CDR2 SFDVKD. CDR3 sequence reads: CATSTTGLGDETQYF. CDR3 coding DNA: TGTGCCACCAGTACGACCGGCCTGGGGGATGAGACCCAGTACTTC.

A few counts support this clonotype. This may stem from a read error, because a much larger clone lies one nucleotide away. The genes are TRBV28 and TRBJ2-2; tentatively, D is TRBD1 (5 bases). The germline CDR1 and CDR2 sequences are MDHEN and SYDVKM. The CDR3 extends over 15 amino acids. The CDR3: CVSRLRQFNTGELFF. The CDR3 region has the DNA TGTGTCAGCAGGCTTAGACAGTTCAACACCGGGGAGCTGTTTTTT.

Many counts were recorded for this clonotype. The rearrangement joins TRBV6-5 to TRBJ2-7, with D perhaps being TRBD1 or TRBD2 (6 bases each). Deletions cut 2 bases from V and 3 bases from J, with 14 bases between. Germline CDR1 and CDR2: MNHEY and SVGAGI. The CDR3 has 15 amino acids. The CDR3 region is CASSYGGGRGYEQYF. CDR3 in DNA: TGTGCCAGCAGTTACGGAGGGGGGCGAGGCTACGAGCAGTACTTC.

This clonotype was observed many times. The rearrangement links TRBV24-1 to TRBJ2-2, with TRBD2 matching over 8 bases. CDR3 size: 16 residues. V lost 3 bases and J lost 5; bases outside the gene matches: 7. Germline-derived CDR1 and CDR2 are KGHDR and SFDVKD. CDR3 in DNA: TGTGCCACCAGTGATCTCCCGGGACTAGGAACCGGGGAGCTGTTTTTT. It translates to CATSDLPGLGTGELFF.

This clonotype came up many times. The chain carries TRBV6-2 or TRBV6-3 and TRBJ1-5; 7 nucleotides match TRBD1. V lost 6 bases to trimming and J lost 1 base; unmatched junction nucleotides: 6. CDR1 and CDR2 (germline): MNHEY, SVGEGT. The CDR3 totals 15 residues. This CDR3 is CASREQGMSNQPQHF. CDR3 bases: TGTGCCAGCAGGGAACAGGGGATGAGCAATCAGCCCCAGCATTTT.

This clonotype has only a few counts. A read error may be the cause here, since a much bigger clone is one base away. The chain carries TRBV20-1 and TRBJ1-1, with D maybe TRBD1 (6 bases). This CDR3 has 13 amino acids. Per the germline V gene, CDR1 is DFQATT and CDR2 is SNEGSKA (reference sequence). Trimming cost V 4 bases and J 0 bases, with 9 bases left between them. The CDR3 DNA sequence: TGCAGTGCTACCAACAGGGTGAACACTGAAGCTTTCTTT. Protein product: CSATNRVNTEAFF.

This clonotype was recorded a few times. CDR3 DNA: TGTGCCAGCGATGGGAGGACGGCCCAAGAGACCCAGTACTTC. Translation: CASDGRTAQETQYF. The J gene is TRBJ2-5, the V gene TRBV6-2 or TRBV6-3, with D possibly being TRBD2 (6 bases). The CDR3 totals 14 residues. The ends were cut back, 8 bases at V and 1 base at J, with 14 bases in the middle. CDR1 is MNHEY, CDR2 SVGEGT, per germline.

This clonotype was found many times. In nucleotides, the CDR3 is TGTGCCAGCAGTTTAGTTGGGGGAGATGAAGCTTTCTTT. Its protein is CASSLVGGDEAFF. The V call is TRBV12-3 or TRBV12-4, the J call TRBJ1-1; D perhaps matches TRBD1 (5 bases). The CDR3 length is 13 residues. Trimming removed 1 base from V and 7 bases from J, with 10 bases in between.

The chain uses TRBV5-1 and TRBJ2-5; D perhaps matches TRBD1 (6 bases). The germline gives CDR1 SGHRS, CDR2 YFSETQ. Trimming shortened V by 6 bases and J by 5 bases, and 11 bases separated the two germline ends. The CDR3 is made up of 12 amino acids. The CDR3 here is CASTQGGETQYF. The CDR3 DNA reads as TGCGCCAGCACACAGGGCGGTGAGACCCAGTACTTC.

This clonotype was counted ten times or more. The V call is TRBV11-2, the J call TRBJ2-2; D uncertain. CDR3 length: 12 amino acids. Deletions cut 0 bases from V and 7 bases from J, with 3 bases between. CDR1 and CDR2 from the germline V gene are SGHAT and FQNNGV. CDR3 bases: TGTGCCAGCAGCTTAGAGATCGGGGAGCTGTTTTTT. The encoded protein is CASSLEIGELFF.

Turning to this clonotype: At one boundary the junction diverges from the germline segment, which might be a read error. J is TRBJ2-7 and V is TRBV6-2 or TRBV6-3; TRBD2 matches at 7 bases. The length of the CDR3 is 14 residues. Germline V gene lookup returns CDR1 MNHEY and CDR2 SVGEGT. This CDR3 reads CASRAERLALDTHF. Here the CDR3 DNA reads TGTGCCAGCAGGGCAGAGAGACTAGCACTCGATACCCACTTC.

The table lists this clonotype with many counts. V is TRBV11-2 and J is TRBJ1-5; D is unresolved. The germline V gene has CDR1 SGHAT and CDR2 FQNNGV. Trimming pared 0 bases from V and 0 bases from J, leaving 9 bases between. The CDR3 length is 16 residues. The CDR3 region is CASSLDSTNSNQPQHF. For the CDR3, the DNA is TGTGCCAGCAGCTTAGATTCGACAAATAGCAATCAGCCCCAGCATTTT.

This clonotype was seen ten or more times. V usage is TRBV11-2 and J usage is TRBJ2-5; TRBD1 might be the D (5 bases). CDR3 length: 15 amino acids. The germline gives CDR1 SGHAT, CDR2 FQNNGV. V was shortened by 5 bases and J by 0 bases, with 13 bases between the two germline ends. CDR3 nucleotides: TGTGCCAGCAGCCCCGGACACGGATACCAAGAGACCCAGTACTTC. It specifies CASSPGHGYQETQYF.

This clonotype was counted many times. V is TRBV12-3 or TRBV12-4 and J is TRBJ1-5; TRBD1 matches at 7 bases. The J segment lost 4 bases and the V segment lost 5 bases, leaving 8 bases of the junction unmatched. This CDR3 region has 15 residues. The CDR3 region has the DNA TGTGCCAGCAGTGACAGGGTGGGGGGGAATCAGCCCCAGCATTTT. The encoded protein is CASSDRVGGNQPQHF.